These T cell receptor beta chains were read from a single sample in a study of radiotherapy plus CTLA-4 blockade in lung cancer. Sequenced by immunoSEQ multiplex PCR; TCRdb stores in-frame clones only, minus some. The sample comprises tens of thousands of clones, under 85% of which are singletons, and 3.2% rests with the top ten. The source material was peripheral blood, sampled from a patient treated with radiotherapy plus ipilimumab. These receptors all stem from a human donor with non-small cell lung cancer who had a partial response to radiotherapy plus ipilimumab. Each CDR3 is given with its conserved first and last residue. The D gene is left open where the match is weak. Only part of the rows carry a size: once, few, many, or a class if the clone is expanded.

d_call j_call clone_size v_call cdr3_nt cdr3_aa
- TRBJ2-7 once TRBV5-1 TGCGCCAGCAGCTTGGACATCTTCGGGGAGCAGTACTTC CASSLDIFGEQYF
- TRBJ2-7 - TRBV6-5 TGTGCCAGCAGTTACACTTGGGGGGGGCCCTACGAGCAGTACTTC CASSYTWGGPYEQYF
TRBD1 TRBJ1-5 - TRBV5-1 TGCGCCAGCAGCCCTGACAGGGGAAATCAGCCCCAGCATTTT CASSPDRGNQPQHF
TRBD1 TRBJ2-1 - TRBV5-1 TGCGCCAGCAGCACGACAGGGGTCTCTTACAATGAGCAGTTCTTC CASSTTGVSYNEQFF
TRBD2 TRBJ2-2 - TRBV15 TGTGCCACCAGCAGAGAGCCGGGGGGGGCAGGCACCGGGGAGCTGTTTTTT CATSREPGGAGTGELFF
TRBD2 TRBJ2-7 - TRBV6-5 TGTGCCAGCAGTAAGAGCGGGGGGGTCTACGAGCAGTACTTC CASSKSGGVYEQYF
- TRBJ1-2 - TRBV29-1 TGCAGCGTTGACCGCCAACGACAGGCAGCTGGCTACACCTTC CSVDRQRQAAGYTF
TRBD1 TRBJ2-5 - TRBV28 TGTGCCAGCAGTCCACCGGGACAGGGGGTCTTGACCCAGTACTTC CASSPPGQGVLTQYF
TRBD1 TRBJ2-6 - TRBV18 TGTGCCAGCTCACTAGGACAGGGGTCTGGGGCCAACGTCCTGACTTTC CASSLGQGSGANVLTF
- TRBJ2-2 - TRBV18 TGTGCCAGCTCCCCGACACAGGCGGCCGGGGAGCTGTTTTTT CASSPTQAAGELFF
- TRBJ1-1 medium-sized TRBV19 TGTGCCAGTTCCGGGGAGAACACTGAAGCTTTCTTT CASSGENTEAFF
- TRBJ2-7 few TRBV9 TGTGCCAGCAGCGCCCTGACTAGGGACGAGCAGTACTTC CASSALTRDEQYF
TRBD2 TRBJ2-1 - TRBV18 TGTGCCAGCTCACCGGGACTAGCGGGGGGGATTGAGCAGTTCTTC CASSPGLAGGIEQFF
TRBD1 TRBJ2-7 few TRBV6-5 TGTGCCAGCAGTTACCAAACAGGGGGGTACTACGAGCAGTACTTC CASSYQTGGYYEQYF
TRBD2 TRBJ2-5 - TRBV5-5 TGTGCCAGCAGCTCGGGACTAGCCAAAGAGACCCAGTACTTC CASSSGLAKETQYF
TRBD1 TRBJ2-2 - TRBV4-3 TGCGCCAGCAGCTCGATCCTAAGGGGGCAGGGCGGGGAGCTGTTTTTT CASSSILRGQGGELFF
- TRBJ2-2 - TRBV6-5 TGTGCCAGCAGTTACGAGGGTCAGGACACCGGGGAGCTGTTTTTT CASSYEGQDTGELFF
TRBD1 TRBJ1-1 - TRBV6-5 TGTGCCAGCAGTTACCGGGACAGGGCTGAAGCTTTCTTT CASSYRDRAEAFF
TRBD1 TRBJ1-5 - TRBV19 TGTGCCAGTAGGGTGGACAGGGTTAGCAATCAGCCCCAGCATTTT CASRVDRVSNQPQHF
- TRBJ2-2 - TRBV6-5 TGTGCCAGCACCCGTCCTAACACCGGGGAGCTGTTTTTT CASTRPNTGELFF
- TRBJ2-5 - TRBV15 TGTGCCACCAGCAGACAGTCCCAAGAGACCCAGTACTTC CATSRQSQETQYF
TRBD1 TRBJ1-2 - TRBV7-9 TGTGCCAGCAGCACCCCGACAGGGAACTATGGCTACACCTTC CASSTPTGNYGYTF
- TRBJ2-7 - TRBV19 TGTGCCAGTAGTCTCGGGGACGAGCAGTACTTC CASSLGDEQYF
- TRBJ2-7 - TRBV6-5 TGTGCCAGCACTCCCGGGCTGGGGGGCGAGCAGTACTTC CASTPGLGGEQYF
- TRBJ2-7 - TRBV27 TGTGCCAGCGGCTTGACAACCAGCTACGAGCAGTACTTC CASGLTTSYEQYF
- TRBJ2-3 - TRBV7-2 TGTGCCAGCAGCTTCAGGTCCGTTGACAGGCGCTCCACAGATACGCAGTATTTT CASSFRSVDRRSTDTQYF